The 30 T cell receptor beta chains reported below all come from one sample, sequenced in a study of tumour-infiltrating T cells in Burkitt lymphoma. Using immunoSEQ multiplex PCR, the repertoire was profiled, and TCRdb retains in-frame clones only, with some absent. The sample contains 2,000 to 2,500 clones, more than 12% of which appear only once. Material: tumor tissue from a relapse. The receptors here all came from a human donor with relapsed Burkitt lymphoma.

This chain uses TRBV6-5 with TRBJ1-1; possibly TRBD1 for D (5 bases). CDR1 and CDR2 (germline): MNHEY, SVGAGI. The V gene lost 10 bases and the J gene lost 3 bases, with 21 bases spanning the gap. The CDR3 is 15 residues long. Here the CDR3 reads CATHRRGYGDTEAFF. In DNA, the CDR3 is TGTGCCACCCACCGACGGGGGTATGGGGACACTGAAGCTTTCTTT.

This chain uses TRBV9 with TRBJ2-5; a possible D gene is TRBD1 (6 bases). The CDR3 is 12 residues long. Trimming removed 4 bases from V and 7 bases from J, with 11 bases in between. Germline CDR1 and CDR2: SGDLS and YYNGEE. The CDR3 DNA is TGTGCCAGCAGCCAGGACAGTGGGACCCAGTACTTC. Encoded protein: CASSQDSGTQYF.

Within the sample, this clone is large. The rearrangement joins TRBV5-1 to TRBJ2-5; tentative D call: TRBD2 (6 bases). V lost 4 bases to trimming and J lost 5 bases, with 12 bases between them. The CDR3 is made up of 13 amino acids. Germline CDR1 and CDR2: SGHRS and YFSETQ. CDR3 DNA sequence: TGCGCCAGCAGCCCACCGGAGGGTGAGACCCAGTACTTC. Translation: CASSPPEGETQYF.

V usage is TRBV15 and J usage is TRBJ2-1; D may be TRBD2 (5 bases). V was trimmed by 1 base and J by 10 bases, leaving 14 bases between them. The CDR3 totals 14 residues. The V gene's germline CDR1 is LNHNV and CDR2 YYDKDF (reference sequence). The CDR3 coding sequence is TGTGCCACCAGCAGAGTCGACCCGGACTCCGAGCAGTTCTTC. Translation gives CATSRVDPDSEQFF.

This clone was found a few times. The CDR3 coding sequence is TGTGCCAGCAGCTTTGGGACAGAGGGCACTAATGAAAAACTGTTTTTT. Encoded protein: CASSFGTEGTNEKLFF. V and J are TRBV11-3 and TRBJ1-4, with TRBD1 matching 7 bases. The CDR3 extends over 16 amino acids. Germline CDR1 and CDR2: SGHNT and YENEEA. V was pared by 3 bases and J by 2 bases, with 6 bases of the junction left unmatched.

This clone came up a few times. The chain links TRBV6-5 to TRBJ1-4; TRBD1 matches 9 bases. The CDR3 has 14 amino acids. With 5 bases clipped from V and 14 bases from J, the junction kept 12 bases outside the gene matches. CDR1 is MNHEY, CDR2 SVGAGI, per germline. Written as DNA, the CDR3 is TGTGCCAGCAGTCCTCTGGGACAGGGAAATCGCCTGTTTTTT. It encodes CASSPLGQGNRLFF.

This chain links TRBV4-1 with TRBJ2-3; TRBD1 aligns across 9 bases. The trim removed 1 base at V and 0 bases at J, leaving 8 bases unmatched. CDR3 length: 18 residues. Looked up from germline, CDR1 is MGHRA and CDR2 is YSYEKL. The CDR3 nucleotides read TGCGCCAGCAGCCAAGTCCCGGGACAGGGTTGGAGCACAGATACGCAGTATTTT. Amino acids: CASSQVPGQGWSTDTQYF.

This clone was detected a few times. The J gene is TRBJ2-5, the V gene TRBV5-1, with 10 nucleotides matching TRBD1. Unmatched junction bases numbered 6, after V lost 3 bases and J lost 4 bases. The CDR3 spans 15 residues. Germline lookup yields CDR1 SGHRS and CDR2 YFSETQ. In DNA, the CDR3 is TGCGCCAGCAGCTCCTTGACAGGGGGCTCAGAGACCCAGTACTTC. Encoded protein: CASSSLTGGSETQYF.

There are a few counts of this clone. The same CDR3 arises from other DNA sequences in this sample as well. This rearrangement joins TRBV6-1 to TRBJ1-6; 7 nucleotides line up with TRBD1. The ends lost 3 bases at V and 4 bases at J; junction bases unmatched: 6. The germline CDR1 and CDR2 sequences are MNHNS and SASEGT. The CDR3 runs 16 residues. CDR3: CASSDFPGQYNSPLHF. CDR3 sequence (DNA): TGTGCCAGCAGTGATTTTCCGGGACAGTATAATTCACCCCTCCACTTT.

The chain recombines TRBV4-1 with TRBJ2-5; unclear D gene. Trimming left V 5 bases short and J 5 bases short, with 12 bases between. Germline assignment: CDR1 MGHRA and CDR2 YSYEKL. The CDR3 is 13 amino acids. CDR3 DNA: TGCGCCAGCAGCTCGTTTGAATCCGAGACCCAGTACTTC. Protein sequence: CASSSFESETQYF.

V usage is TRBV4-1 and J usage is TRBJ2-7, with 8 nucleotides matching TRBD2. The CDR3 runs 15 residues. Germline lookup yields CDR1 MGHRA and CDR2 YSYEKL. J was trimmed by 5 bases and V by 1 base; bases with no gene match: 7. This chain's CDR3 is CASSQADREGNEQYF. The CDR3 DNA reads TGCGCCAGCAGCCAAGCCGACCGGGAGGGAAACGAGCAGTACTTC.

This clone has a handful of counts. This chain links TRBV18 with TRBJ2-1, with D tentatively TRBD2 (6 bases). The ends were cut back, 3 bases at V and 6 bases at J, with 18 bases in the middle. The CDR3 runs 16 residues. In germline, CDR1 is KGHSH, CDR2 LQKENI. CDR3 in amino acids: CASSPTPQEGSNEQFF. The CDR3 DNA follows: TGTGCCAGCTCACCGACACCCCAGGAGGGGAGCAATGAGCAGTTCTTC.

This sequence joins TRBV6-5 and TRBJ1-1; a weak D match, TRBD1 (6 bases). The germline V gene encodes CDR1 MNHEY and CDR2 SVGAGI. This CDR3 has 13 residues. V lost 6 bases and J lost 4, with 12 bases in between. CDR3 coding DNA: TGTGCCAGCAGAAGGGTAGGGGGCACTGAAGCTTTCTTT. It translates to CASRRVGGTEAFF.

In regard to this clone: Germline is not matched at one junction end, which may reflect a read error. This chain links TRBV5-1 with TRBJ2-7; D is unresolved. CDR1 and CDR2 from the germline V gene are SGHRS and YFSETQ. The length of the CDR3 is 14 residues. This CDR3 is CASSLVSSSYEQYF. The CDR3, as DNA: TGCGCCAGCAGTTTGGTATCCAGTTCCTACGAGCAGTACTTC.

CDR3 residues: CASSLLLAGGISSYNEQFF. The CDR3 region has the DNA TGTGCCAGCAGCCTACTGCTAGCGGGAGGGATAAGCTCCTACAATGAGCAGTTCTTC. The genes are TRBV11-2 and TRBJ2-1, with 12 bases matching TRBD2. Looked up from germline, CDR1 is SGHAT and CDR2 is FQNNGV. This CDR3 is 19 amino acids long. V lost 5 bases to trimming and J lost 0 bases; unmatched junction nucleotides: 11.

This clone was seen a handful of times. This chain uses TRBV4-1 with TRBJ1-5; D is uncertain. The CDR3 runs to 15 residues. From germline, CDR1 is MGHRA and CDR2 YSYEKL. The ends were cut back, 1 base at V and 3 bases at J, with 10 bases in the middle. DNA of the CDR3: TGCGCCAGCAGCCAAGCACACGGATACAATCAGCCCCAGCATTTT. This gives the protein CASSQAHGYNQPQHF.

This clone came up a few times. CDR3 bases: TGTGCCAGCCTTGGCCAGGGTAGGAATGAGCAGTTCTTC. Amino acids: CASLGQGRNEQFF. The chain links TRBV2 to TRBJ2-1; tentative D call: TRBD1 (5 bases). From germline, CDR1 is SNHLY and CDR2 FYNNEI. Trimming cost V 8 bases and J 7 bases, with 15 bases left between them. The CDR3 loop spans 13 amino acids. The full variable domain, in which reference TRBV2 and TRBJ2-1 provide the parts outside the CDR3, is EPEVTQTPSHQVTQMGQEVILRCVPISNHLYFYWYRQILGQKVEFLVSFYNNEISEKSEIFDDQFSVERPDGSNFTLKIRSTKLEDSAMYFCASLGQGRNEQFFGPGTRLTVL.

The sample holds a few counts of this clone. The rearrangement joins TRBV5-6 to TRBJ2-7; tentative D call: TRBD2 (6 bases). Germline lookup yields CDR1 SGHDT and CDR2 YYEEEE. The CDR3 consists of 14 residues. Trimming left V 0 bases short and J 3 bases short, with 10 bases between. For the CDR3, the DNA is TGTGCCAGCAGCTTGGGGGGGGTCGGCTACGAGCAGTACTTC. Encoded protein: CASSLGGVGYEQYF.

The rearrangement links TRBV6-1 to TRBJ2-3; no clear D gene. This CDR3 is built from 15 residues. V gave up 0 bases and J gave up 2 bases, with 9 bases separating them. The V gene's germline CDR1 is MNHNS and CDR2 SASEGT. The DNA of the CDR3 is TGTGCCAGCAGTGAAGCGTACTACTTCACAGATACGCAGTATTTT. The encoded protein is CASSEAYYFTDTQYF.

Only a few counts were recorded for this clone. This sequence joins TRBV6-5 and TRBJ2-1; D unclear. Trimming left V 4 bases short and J 8 bases short, with 12 bases between. The CDR3 consists of 13 residues. In germline, CDR1 is MNHEY, CDR2 SVGAGI. This CDR3 is CASSLASTYEQFF. The CDR3 bases are TGTGCCAGCAGTTTGGCTAGTACTTATGAGCAGTTCTTC.

This sequence joins TRBV27 and TRBJ2-7; 7 bases fit TRBD2. The CDR3 runs to 17 residues. The V and J ends lost 3 bases and 1 base, in that order; junction bases with no gene match: 12. Germline V gene data show CDR1 as MNHEY and CDR2 as SMNVEV (reference sequence). The CDR3 reads CASSFRAGRGNSYEQYF. The CDR3 DNA is TGTGCCAGCAGTTTCAGGGCGGGGAGGGGAAATTCCTACGAGCAGTACTTC.

The chain carries TRBV5-1 and TRBJ2-1, with a possible D match to TRBD2 (5 bases). CDR3 length equals 16 residues. Trimming cost V 5 bases and J 0 bases, with 15 bases left between them. CDR1 and CDR2 (germline): SGHRS, YFSETQ. The CDR3 sequence: CASRPSGSSSYNEQFF. In DNA, the CDR3 is TGCGCCAGCAGGCCGAGCGGAAGTAGCTCCTACAATGAGCAGTTCTTC. The variable domain in full, completed from reference TRBV5-1 and TRBJ2-1, reads KAGVTQTPRYLIKTRGQQVTLSCSPISGHRSVSWYQQTPGQGLQFLFEYFSETQRNKGNFPGRFSGRQFSNSRSEMNVSTLELGDSALYLCASRPSGSSSYNEQFFGPGTRLTVL.

This rearrangement joins TRBV20-1 to TRBJ1-2; D remains unclear. The germline V gene encodes CDR1 DFQATT and CDR2 SNEGSKA (reference sequence). V was pared by 3 bases and J by 6 bases, with 8 bases between. This CDR3 is built from 11 residues. The CDR3 region is CSASYMDGYTF. The CDR3 DNA sequence: TGCAGTGCTAGTTATATGGATGGCTACACCTTC.

J is TRBJ2-5 and V is TRBV11-2, with D possibly being TRBD1 (6 bases). CDR1 SGHAT and CDR2 FQNNGV come from the germline V gene. The CDR3 is 15 residues long. Trimming left V 8 bases short and J 0 bases short, with 16 bases between. In DNA, the CDR3 is TGTGCCAGCGCCAATCAGGGGAAATACCAAGAGACCCAGTACTTC. Translating gives CASANQGKYQETQYF.

V usage is TRBV28 and J usage is TRBJ2-5; possible D gene TRBD2, 6 bases. V shed 5 bases and J shed 4 bases, with 17 bases lying between them. The germline V gene has CDR1 MDHEN and CDR2 SYDVKM. The CDR3 has 15 amino acids. DNA of the CDR3: TGTGCCAGCAGTCGACCCTTCTTGGGAGGAGAGACCCAGTACTTC. It specifies CASSRPFLGGETQYF.

The rearrangement uses TRBV6-5 and TRBJ1-2; D is perhaps TRBD1 (5 bases). The V gene's germline CDR1 is MNHEY and CDR2 SVGAGI. Trimming pared 1 base from V and 0 bases from J, leaving 9 bases between. This CDR3 has 15 amino acids. For the CDR3, the DNA is TGTGCCAGCAGTTACTTGCAGACAGCTAACTATGGCTACACCTTC. Protein product: CASSYLQTANYGYTF.

This chain links TRBV30 with TRBJ1-2; D not resolved. The CDR3 has 14 residues. Germline loops: CDR1 GTSNPN, CDR2 SVGIG (reference sequence). Trimming shortened V by 1 base and J by 4 bases, and 13 bases separated the two germline ends. The CDR3 bases are TGTGCCTGGAGTGGTGTCAGTCGAAGCTATGGCTACACCTTC. Amino acid sequence: CAWSGVSRSYGYTF.

This clone was recorded a few times. The V gene is TRBV29-1, the J gene TRBJ2-4; tentatively, D is TRBD1 (6 bases). The CDR3 has 13 residues. Trimming cost V 7 bases and J 3 bases, with 13 bases left between them. The V gene's germline CDR1 is SQVTM and CDR2 ANQGSEA. Here the CDR3 DNA reads TGCAGCGGCACAGGGTCTGGCAAAAACATTCAGTACTTC. Residues: CSGTGSGKNIQYF.

The chain uses TRBV5-1 and TRBJ2-3; D ambiguous. This CDR3 comprises 13 residues. Trimming stripped 6 bases from V and 4 bases from J, with 12 bases between. Germline V CDR1 and CDR2: SGHRS, YFSETQ. CDR3 DNA sequence: TGCGCCAGCAACTCAGTTGAATCAGATACGCAGTATTTT. It translates to CASNSVESDTQYF.

The J gene is TRBJ1-5, the V gene TRBV6-6; 7 positions agree with TRBD1. Losses at the gene ends were 5 bases for V and 3 bases for J; bases not matched to a gene: 7. The CDR3 covers 15 residues. Germline V gives CDR1 MNHNY, CDR2 SVGAGI (reference sequence). CDR3 amino acids: CASSPGQAYNQPQHF. DNA of the CDR3: TGTGCCAGCAGTCCCGGACAGGCGTACAATCAGCCCCAGCATTTT.